The 9 T cell receptor beta chains below all came from one sample that was sequenced in a study of cytomegalovirus exposure and HLA in healthy donors. Use of 60 Vbeta and 13 Jbeta primers characterized the PCR. TCRdb's copy holds only in-frame clones and misses some; the assay was immunoSEQ multiplex PCR. The data contain 140,000 or so clones, roughly three quarters of them singletons. Sequencing input: PBMCs. These receptors all stem from a man aged 55 to 70 in good health and CMV-seronegative.

This clone was counted only a few times. V and J are TRBV5-6 and TRBJ2-7; D remains ambiguous. The germline V gene encodes CDR1 SGHDT and CDR2 YYEEEE. Trimming took 1 base from V and 0 from J, leaving 14 bases between them. The CDR3 has 16 amino acids. DNA of the CDR3: TGTGCCAGCAGCTTGCGATCGGAGTTTTTCTCCTACGAGCAGTACTTC. This encodes CASSLRSEFFSYEQYF.

J is TRBJ1-6 and V is TRBV19; 8 bases match TRBD1. CDR1 and CDR2 (germline): LNHDA, SQIVND (reference sequence). CDR3 length: 17 residues. J lost 7 bases, V lost 3 bases, and 11 bases had no gene match. This CDR3 is CASSIPRTGWNNSPLHF. In DNA form, the CDR3 reads TGTGCCAGTAGTATCCCCCGGACAGGGTGGAACAATTCACCCCTCCACTTT. Combining the CDR3 with reference TRBV19 and TRBJ1-6 gives the whole variable domain DGGITQSPKYLFRKEGQNVTLSCEQNLNHDAMYWYRQDPGQGLRLIYYSQIVNDFQKGDIAEGYSVSREKKESFPLTVTSAQKNPTAFYLCASSIPRTGWNNSPLHFGNGTRLTVT.

The chain joins TRBV6-5 to TRBJ1-2; 8 nucleotides agree with TRBD1. CDR1 is MNHEY and CDR2 is SVGAGI in the germline V gene. CDR3 size: 13 residues. V lost 7 bases and J lost 6; bases outside the gene matches: 7. The CDR3 reads CASTRTGRDGYTF. Written as DNA, the CDR3 is TGTGCCAGCACTCGGACAGGGAGGGATGGCTACACCTTC.

The chain is built from TRBV4-2 and TRBJ2-7; 9 bases agree with TRBD1. The CDR3 sequence is 13 residues long. With 3 bases clipped from V and 5 bases from J, the junction kept 2 bases outside the gene matches. Germline V CDR1 and CDR2: LGHNA, YNFKEQ. The CDR3 region has the DNA TGTGCCAGCAGCCAGGGACAGGGTGACGAGCAGTACTTC. Its protein is CASSQGQGDEQYF.

The rearrangement uses TRBV5-4 and TRBJ1-2, with TRBD1 matching over 9 bases. J gave up 6 bases and V 1 base, and 10 bases lay outside the gene matches. The CDR3 consists of 16 residues. Germline V lookup: CDR1 SGHNT, CDR2 YYREEE (reference sequence). The CDR3 region is CASSLRSGTGTDGYTF. The CDR3 DNA follows: TGTGCCAGCAGCTTGAGGAGCGGGACAGGGACGGATGGCTACACCTTC. Using reference TRBV5-4 and TRBJ1-2 for the parts outside the CDR3, the full variable domain is ETGVTQSPTHLIKTRGQQVTLRCSSQSGHNTVSWYQQALGQGPQFIFQYYREEENGRGNFPPRFSGLQFPNYSSELNVNALELDDSALYLCASSLRSGTGTDGYTFGSGTRLTVV.

The genes are TRBV5-5 and TRBJ1-1, with a weak D call TRBD1 (5 bases). Germline values: CDR1 SGHKS, CDR2 YYEKEE (reference sequence). CDR3 length: 13 amino acids. V was shortened by 4 bases and J by 3 bases, with 10 bases between the two germline ends. The CDR3 DNA reads as TGTGCCAGCAGCCCGGCGGGGGACACTGAAGCTTTCTTT. Protein: CASSPAGDTEAFF.

This clone was observed a few times. The CDR3 spells CASEGSGGYNEQFF. CDR3 coding DNA: TGTGCTAGTGAAGGGTCGGGGGGCTACAATGAGCAGTTCTTC. The rearrangement uses TRBV12-5 and TRBJ2-1; 7 nucleotides match TRBD2. Germline V CDR1 and CDR2: LGHNT, FRNRAP. This CDR3 contains 14 residues. Germline trimming cut 7 bases from V and 3 bases from J; bases unmatched to any gene: 6. Based on the CDR3 plus reference TRBV12-5 and TRBJ2-1, the full variable domain is DARVTQTPRHKVTEMGQEVTMRCQPILGHNTVFWYRQTMMQGLELLAYFRNRAPLDDSGMPKDRFSAEMPDATLATLKIQPSEPRDSAVYFCASEGSGGYNEQFFGPGTRLTVL.

This clone has only a few counts. The rearrangement joins TRBV10-3 to TRBJ1-1; D not certain. The CDR3 loop spans 13 amino acids. With 2 bases removed from V and 6 bases from J, the gap between germline ends came to 10 bases. CDR1 ENHRY and CDR2 SYGVKD come from the germline V gene. DNA for the CDR3: TGTGCCATCAGTGAGGGGAGTAGCGCTGAAGCTTTCTTT. Protein sequence: CAISEGSSAEAFF.

This clone was seen a few times. The CDR3 spells CASSQARGGEAFF. The CDR3 nucleotides read TGCGCCAGCAGCCAAGCGAGGGGAGGGGAAGCTTTCTTT. This chain uses TRBV4-1 with TRBJ1-1, with D possibly being TRBD1 (5 bases). The CDR3 loop spans 13 amino acids. Looked up from germline, CDR1 is MGHRA and CDR2 is YSYEKL. Trimming cost V 1 base and J 8 bases, with 11 bases left between them.